This T cell receptor (beta chain) came from a study of shared T cell receptors in the human thymus. Germline CDR1 reads MRHNA; CDR2 reads SNTAGT. J gave up 6 bases and V 5 bases, and 6 bases lay outside the gene matches. The CDR3 consists of 14 residues. Profiling relied on immunoSEQ multiplex PCR, and the TCRdb table lists in-frame clones only, not all of them. The data show roughly 660,000 clones, around 87% seen once. The same specimen was also included in a second study, on human thymus T cells. That publication notes: Reports from related research described highly overlapping thymic repertoires among unrelated individuals.

Sequencing was performed on thymocytes. The J gene is TRBJ2-2, the V gene TRBV6-4; 7 bases map to TRBD1. This sequence was found in a boy in the first two years of life with a congenital heart defect. This chain's CDR3 is CASSPGQSAGELFF. CDR3 DNA sequence: TGTGCCAGCAGTCCGGGACAGTCGGCCGGGGAGCTGTTTTTT.